Below are 25 T cell receptor beta chains sequenced from a single sample in a study of early T cells in non-severe SARS-CoV-2 infection. TCRdb analysed the 5' RACE reads with MiXCR anew, one entry per CDR3 protein. The table includes tens of thousands of distinct CDR3 sequences, less than 11% detected once. The specimen was whole blood. These receptors came from an adult who was a healthcare worker with PCR-confirmed SARS-CoV-2 infection or an uninfected control (not recorded which).

The rearrangement joins TRBV2 to TRBJ2-2, with D possibly matching TRBD2 (5 bases). CDR1 and CDR2 (germline): SNHLY, FYNNEI. The CDR3 is 13 amino acids. V was shortened by 6 bases and J by 4 bases, with 9 bases between the two germline ends. The chain's CDR3 is CASRGRGTGELFF. Written as DNA, the CDR3 is TGTGCCAGCAGGGGCCGGGGCACCGGGGAGCTGTTTTTT. Full variable domain (remainder filled in from reference TRBV2 and TRBJ2-2): EPEVTQTPSHQVTQMGQEVILRCVPISNHLYFYWYRQILGQKVEFLVSFYNNEISEKSEIFDDQFSVERPDGSNFTLKIRSTKLEDSAMYFCASRGRGTGELFFGEGSRLTVL.

Comment on this clonotype: Relative to the germline gene, one junction end is altered; a read error may explain this. The chain employs TRBV7-7 and TRBJ2-2, with D perhaps TRBD1 (5 bases). Germline V gene lookup returns CDR1 SSHAT and CDR2 FNYEAQ (reference sequence). The CDR3 has 16 amino acids. The CDR3: CASSLAGAPNTGELFF. The CDR3 DNA reads TGTGCTAGCAGCTTAGCTGGGGCCCCGAACACCGGGGAGCTGTTTTTT.

This clonotype was found many times. The chain is built from TRBV7-8 and TRBJ2-7; D perhaps matches TRBD2 (5 bases). This CDR3 has 14 residues. CDR1 and CDR2 (germline): SGHVS, FQNEAQ. Trimming removed 1 base from V and 4 bases from J, with 11 bases in between. This CDR3 reads CASSLGASRYEQYF. The DNA for the CDR3 is TGTGCCAGCAGCTTAGGTGCTAGCAGGTACGAGCAGTACTTC. Using reference TRBV7-8 and TRBJ2-7 for the parts outside the CDR3, the full variable domain is GAGVSQSPRYKVAKRGQDVALRCDPISGHVSLFWYQQALGQGPEFLTYFQNEAQLDKSGLPSDRFFAERPEGSVSTLKIQRTQQEDSAVYLCASSLGASRYEQYFGPGTRLTVT.

This clonotype appeared many times. This chain uses TRBV20-1 with TRBJ2-7; 8 bases are a match to TRBD1. The CDR3 has 14 amino acids. V lost 2 bases, J lost 5 bases, and 8 bases stayed unmatched. Germline CDR1 and CDR2: DFQATT and SNEGSKA (reference sequence). DNA for the CDR3: TGCAGTGCTAGATTCGACAGGGGCACCAACGAGCAGTACTTC. Amino acids: CSARFDRGTNEQYF.

This clonotype was recorded at least ten times. The CDR3 reads CSAKGGPGELFF. DNA for the CDR3: TGCAGTGCAAAAGGGGGGCCCGGGGAGCTGTTTTTT. This sequence joins TRBV20-1 and TRBJ2-2; D could derive from TRBD1 or TRBD2 (6 bases each). The CDR3 sequence is 12 residues long. Trimming stripped 6 bases from V and 6 bases from J, with 11 bases between. The V gene's germline CDR1 is DFQATT and CDR2 SNEGSKA (reference sequence).

This clonotype was seen a few times. The V gene is TRBV20-1, the J gene TRBJ2-1; D is undetermined. CDR1 and CDR2 (germline): DFQATT, SNEGSKA (reference sequence). The CDR3 has 15 residues. V lost 3 bases to trimming and J lost 3 bases, with 15 bases between them. CDR3: CSARDVGSNYNEQFF. DNA of the CDR3: TGCAGTGCTAGGGACGTCGGATCCAACTACAATGAGCAGTTCTTC.

This clonotype has ten or more counts. The gene calls are TRBV20-1 and TRBJ2-5, with 10 bases lining up with TRBD2. The CDR3 extends over 17 amino acids. J gave up 4 bases and V 0 bases, and 11 bases lay outside the gene matches. Per the germline V gene, CDR1 is DFQATT and CDR2 is SNEGSKA (reference sequence). The CDR3 here is CSARDPLAGEGGETQYF. CDR3 bases: TGCAGTGCTAGAGATCCTCTAGCGGGAGAGGGGGGAGAGACCCAGTACTTC.

The rearrangement uses TRBV10-3 and TRBJ1-1; 7 bases map to TRBD1. This CDR3 spans 13 amino acids. CDR1 and CDR2 from the germline V gene are ENHRY and SYGVKD. With V trimmed by 6 bases and J by 2 bases, 3 bases remained unmatched. CDR3 DNA sequence: TGTGCCATCAGAGGGACAGCTAACACTGAAGCTTTCTTT. This codes for CAIRGTANTEAFF.

This clonotype was recorded at least ten times. V usage is TRBV9 and J usage is TRBJ2-6; 7 bases map to TRBD1. Trimming removed 3 bases from V and 4 bases from J; junction bases left unmatched: 13. Germline CDR1 SGDLS, CDR2 YYNGEE. The CDR3 is 18 amino acids. In DNA, the CDR3 is TGTGCCAGCAGCGGCCTGCGACAGGGTCTTGACGGGGCCAACGTCCTGACTTTC. Its protein product is CASSGLRQGLDGANVLTF.

J is TRBJ2-1 and V is TRBV5-6; D assignment may be TRBD1 or TRBD2 (5 bases each). Germline V gene sequence: CDR1 SGHDT, CDR2 YYEEEE. The CDR3 covers 15 residues. Trimming took 3 bases from V and 5 from J, leaving 15 bases between them. The CDR3 coding sequence is TGTGCCAGCAGCTATCTCTACGGGGCCAACAATGAGCAGTTCTTC. As protein: CASSYLYGANNEQFF.

This clonotype has more than one count but fewer than ten. The chain joins TRBV11-2 to TRBJ1-1; D may be TRBD1 (6 bases). V gave up 5 bases and J gave up 5 bases, with 18 bases separating them. The CDR3 length is 15 residues. From germline, CDR1 is SGHAT and CDR2 FQNNGV. The CDR3 coding sequence is TGTGCCAGCAGCCAACGCTCCAGGGGAGCAACTGAAGCTTTCTTT. Residues: CASSQRSRGATEAFF.

There are many counts of this clonotype. This CDR3 is CASSPRSADQPQHF. The CDR3, as DNA: TGTGCCAGCTCACCTCGTTCCGCGGATCAGCCCCAGCATTTT. J is TRBJ1-5 and V is TRBV18; D is uncertain. Germline CDR1 KGHSH, CDR2 LQKENI. The CDR3 covers 14 residues. V gave up 3 bases and J gave up 5 bases, with 11 bases separating them.

This clonotype was detected many times. The V gene is TRBV7-2, the J gene TRBJ2-1, with 11 positions matching TRBD2. Germline assignment: CDR1 SGHTA and CDR2 FQGNSA. CDR3 length equals 14 residues. With V trimmed by 6 bases and J by 2 bases, 0 bases remained unmatched. The CDR3 sequence: CASRLAGAYNEQFF. The CDR3 DNA follows: TGTGCCAGCAGACTAGCGGGAGCCTACAATGAGCAGTTCTTC.

The chain has TRBV20-1 and TRBJ2-3; D gene uncertain. The CDR3 runs to 13 residues. Looked up from germline, CDR1 is DFQATT and CDR2 is SNEGSKA (reference sequence). The V and J ends lost 5 bases and 4 bases respectively, with 13 bases between them. The CDR3 DNA sequence: TGCAGTGCTGTCGGGCCTGCATCAGATACGCAGTATTTT. It translates to CSAVGPASDTQYF.

This clonotype showed up just a few times. The chain employs TRBV4-1 and TRBJ2-5, with D hard to call. The CDR3 extends over 15 amino acids. V lost 0 bases to trimming and J lost 3 bases, with 11 bases between them. From germline, CDR1 is MGHRA and CDR2 YSYEKL. The CDR3 is CASSQDGRQEETQYF. In DNA, the CDR3 is TGCGCCAGCAGCCAAGATGGGCGGCAGGAAGAGACCCAGTACTTC.

This clonotype appeared a few times. J is TRBJ2-7 and V is TRBV20-1; D is unclear. V lost 1 base and J lost 6, with 10 bases in between. From germline, CDR1 is DFQATT and CDR2 SNEGSKA (reference sequence). The length of the CDR3 is 12 residues. This CDR3 is CSARAWVGEQYF. CDR3 nucleotide sequence: TGCAGTGCTAGAGCTTGGGTGGGCGAGCAGTACTTC.

This clonotype was seen ten or more times. The junction does not match germline at one end; this may be a read error. V usage is TRBV7-9 and J usage is TRBJ1-5, with D tentatively TRBD1 (6 bases). Germline lookup yields CDR1 SEHNR and CDR2 FQNEAQ (reference sequence). The CDR3 runs 12 residues. Here the CDR3 reads CASSPGRQGMYF. The CDR3 DNA reads TGTGCCAGCAGCCCCGGGAGGCAGGGGATGTATTTT. The whole variable domain, filled in from reference TRBV7-9 and TRBJ1-5, reads DTGVSQNPRHKITKRGQNVTFRCDPISEHNRLYWYRQTLGQGPEFLTYFQNEAQLEKSRLLSDRFSAERPKGSFSTLEIQRTEQGDSAMYLCASSPGRQGMYFGDGTRLSIL.

This clonotype showed up many times. The chain recombines TRBV12-3 or TRBV12-4 with TRBJ1-2; 8 bases agree with TRBD1. The CDR3 runs to 15 residues. Unmatched junction bases numbered 13, after V lost 5 bases and J lost 8 bases. The DNA of the CDR3 is TGTGCCAGCAGTCCCGGGGGTCCAGGGGGCGTGGGCTACACCTTC. Its protein is CASSPGGPGGVGYTF.

The sample holds many counts of this clonotype. The gene calls are TRBV7-9 and TRBJ1-1; D might be TRBD1 (6 bases). The ends were cut back, 1 base at V and 1 base at J, with 7 bases in the middle. This CDR3 region has 14 residues. Germline CDR1 reads SEHNR; CDR2 reads FQNEAQ (reference sequence). Written as DNA, the CDR3 is TGTGCCAGCAGCTTAGTACAGGGGAACACTGAAGCTTTCTTT. Amino acid sequence: CASSLVQGNTEAFF.

The rearrangement uses TRBV11-2 and TRBJ1-1; 7 nucleotides line up with TRBD1. From germline, CDR1 is SGHAT and CDR2 FQNNGV. J was trimmed by 5 bases and V by 5 bases; bases with no gene match: 5. CDR3 length: 13 amino acids. CDR3 sequence reads: CASSREGATEAFF. The CDR3 DNA is TGTGCCAGCAGCCGAGAGGGGGCAACTGAAGCTTTCTTT.

This clonotype was seen ten or more times. This rearrangement joins TRBV7-9 to TRBJ2-1; D is unresolved. This CDR3 spans 11 amino acids. The V end was cut by 3 bases, the J end by 9 bases, with 6 bases between. Germline V CDR1 and CDR2: SEHNR, FQNEAQ (reference sequence). CDR3 sequence: CASSFHVEQFF. The CDR3 nucleotides read TGTGCCAGCAGCTTTCATGTTGAGCAGTTCTTC.

Ten or more counts support this clonotype. This sequence joins TRBV5-4 and TRBJ1-6; perhaps TRBD1 as D (5 bases). This CDR3 is 15 amino acids long. The germline CDR1 and CDR2 sequences are SGHNT and YYREEE (reference sequence). Between the trimmed V and J ends, which lost 1 base and 7 bases, there was a span of 12 bases. In DNA, the CDR3 is TGTGCCAGCAGCTTGTACCCGGGGGAAAATTCACCCCTCCACTTT. This encodes CASSLYPGENSPLHF.

The gene calls are TRBV29-1 and TRBJ2-2; D call uncertain. The CDR3 is made up of 13 amino acids. Germline V gene lookup returns CDR1 SQVTM and CDR2 ANQGSEA. V was clipped by 4 bases and J by 5 bases, with 11 bases between them. CDR3 sequence (DNA): TGCAGCGTTGGCGGCAGGTCTACCGGGGAGCTGTTTTTT. Its translation is CSVGGRSTGELFF.

In this sample, this clonotype turned up a few times. This chain connects TRBV29-1 to TRBJ2-5, with 7 bases fitting TRBD1. V was clipped by 5 bases and J by 7 bases; unmatched bases: 10. CDR1 and CDR2 from the germline V gene are SQVTM and ANQGSEA. The CDR3 consists of 13 residues. CDR3 residues: CSVQLTGKATQYF. In nucleotides, the CDR3 is TGCAGCGTTCAATTGACAGGGAAGGCGACCCAGTACTTC.

The J gene is TRBJ2-1, the V gene TRBV13; tentative D call: TRBD1 (6 bases). CDR1 and CDR2 (germline): PRHDT, FYEKMQ (reference sequence). Trimming cost V 0 bases and J 3 bases, with 9 bases left between them. The CDR3 spans 15 residues. The CDR3 DNA is TGTGCCAGCAGCTTAGGACAGGGAATCTACAATGAGCAGTTCTTC. It is translated as CASSLGQGIYNEQFF.